These 10 T cell receptor beta chains share one sample of origin, sequenced in a study of response to subunit inactivated influenza vaccine (dated by TCRdb to the late 2010s). Library generation was performed with RT-PCR. The sequencer was an Illumina HiSeq 2500. The public reads were run again by TCRdb, first through fastp at Q25 and then through MiXCR, and only productive beta chains were kept. Entries that share a CDR3 protein sequence are merged under the most common genes and DNA. The sample records about 570,000 distinct CDR3 sequences, 11% of which are singletons. Approximately 11% of the sample is held by the ten biggest clonotypes. The same sample was also used in a study of T cells expressing NK-cell markers. As noted in the second study: TCR beta cDNA libraries were prepared using 5'RACE template switching, which introduced a universal primer site and unique molecular identifiers.

The sequences come from PBMCs from blood, collected on the day of vaccination. The receptors were sampled from a man aged 50 to 59 who received an inactivated influenza vaccine. Donor details come from another sample of the same person, matched by shared clones.

In this sample, this clonotype turned up many times. The chain combines TRBV20-1 with TRBJ1-6, with 7 bases that match TRBD1. The V gene end was trimmed by 3 bases and the J gene end by 10 bases; junction bases not matched to a gene: 9. The CDR3 spans 14 residues. Germline V gene data show CDR1 as DFQATT and CDR2 as SNEGSKA (reference sequence). The CDR3 DNA reads TGCAGTGCTAGCGCTACAGGGACAGTGTCACCCCTCCACTTT. This gives the protein CSASATGTVSPLHF.

The CDR3 spells CASSQRPVRQGSTDTQYF. Written as DNA, the CDR3 is TGTGCCAGCAGCCAACGCCCCGTTAGGCAGGGGAGCACAGATACGCAGTATTTT. The chain links TRBV3-1 to TRBJ2-3, with D possibly TRBD1 on 6 matching bases. Germline V CDR1 and CDR2: LGHDT, YNNKEL (reference sequence). CDR3 length equals 18 residues. The germline V and J ends were trimmed by 2 bases and 0 bases, with 18 bases remaining between them.

This clonotype was seen only a few times. The chain combines TRBV5-5 with TRBJ2-3, with a weak D call TRBD2 (6 bases). CDR3 length: 16 residues. The germline CDR1 and CDR2 sequences are SGHKS and YYEKEE (reference sequence). With 2 bases removed from V and 0 bases from J, the gap between germline ends came to 13 bases. This CDR3 is CASSFGGLGSTDTQYF. The CDR3 DNA sequence: TGTGCCAGCAGCTTCGGAGGGTTGGGGAGCACAGATACGCAGTATTTT.

This chain joins TRBV5-1 and TRBJ2-7, with 9 positions matching TRBD2. V lost 0 bases and J lost 0; bases outside the gene matches: 4. The CDR3 spans 16 residues. Germline V gene lookup returns CDR1 SGHRS and CDR2 YFSETQ. CDR3 nucleotide sequence: TGCGCCAGCAGCTTGGTCGGCGGGAGGGCCTCCTACGAGCAGTACTTC. Residues: CASSLVGGRASYEQYF.

This clonotype turned up a few times. The V gene is TRBV28, the J gene TRBJ2-7, with a weak D call TRBD2 (6 bases). The CDR3 extends over 14 amino acids. V was shortened by 5 bases and J by 4 bases, with 15 bases between the two germline ends. In germline, CDR1 is MDHEN, CDR2 SYDVKM. In DNA form, the CDR3 reads TGTGCCAGCAGTGGGACTGGCCAGCTTTACGAGCAGTACTTC. Translating gives CASSGTGQLYEQYF.

The gene calls are TRBV4-3 and TRBJ1-3; D remains ambiguous. V was clipped by 0 bases and J by 0 bases, with 6 bases between them. The CDR3 covers 15 residues. Germline-derived CDR1 and CDR2 are LGHNA and YSLEER. CDR3 bases: TGCGCCAGCAGCCAAGAAGAGTACTCTGGAAACACCATATATTTT. Translation gives CASSQEEYSGNTIYF.

This clonotype was found a few times. The chain has TRBV20-1 and TRBJ2-7, with 8 bases lining up with TRBD2. The CDR3 consists of 16 residues. V dropped 1 base and J dropped 0; count of bases not matched to a gene: 8. CDR1 and CDR2 (germline): DFQATT, SNEGSKA (reference sequence). CDR3 amino acids: CSARGISGSLSYEQYF. The CDR3 DNA is TGCAGTGCTAGAGGCATAAGCGGGAGCCTCTCCTACGAGCAGTACTTC.

Many counts were recorded for this clonotype. The chain uses TRBV12-3 or TRBV12-4 and TRBJ2-7; 8 bases are shared with TRBD2. V lost 8 bases to trimming and J lost 7 bases; unmatched junction nucleotides: 16. The CDR3 consists of 15 residues. The CDR3 DNA sequence: TGTGCCAGCTGCGTCGGCGGGAGGACCTTGCGGGAGCAGTACTTC. Translation gives CASCVGGRTLREQYF.

V is TRBV7-7 and J is TRBJ2-5, with D perhaps TRBD1 (6 bases). The CDR3 runs 13 residues. In germline, CDR1 is SSHAT, CDR2 FNYEAQ (reference sequence). Trimming shortened V by 4 bases and J by 5 bases, and 11 bases separated the two germline ends. The DNA for the CDR3 is TGTGCCAGCAGCTCGACAGGCTACGAGACCCAGTACTTC. Its translation: CASSSTGYETQYF.

V gene TRBV4-3 combines with J gene TRBJ2-1, with TRBD1 identical over 7 bases. The CDR3 extends over 15 amino acids. Germline values: CDR1 LGHNA, CDR2 YSLEER. J was trimmed by 7 bases and V by 2 bases; bases with no gene match: 8. CDR3 protein: CASSQWVGGLNEQFF. CDR3 nucleotide sequence: TGCGCCAGCAGCCAATGGGTAGGGGGCCTTAATGAGCAGTTCTTC.